This T cell receptor (beta chain) was captured by sequencing in a study of CD8+ T cells in alopecia areata. Regarding the study as a whole: Greater clonality was observed in lesional scalp samples, especially alopecia totalis/universalis, versus normal scalp. Sharing of TCR sequences between patients (possibly for HLA-related reasons) was less clear than in mice.

Trimming left V 0 bases short and J 7 bases short, with 5 bases between. The CDR3 contains 12 residues. Germline CDR1 and CDR2: SGHRS and YFSETQ. It was cDNA, reverse transcribed from extracted RNA, that served as the sequencing template. Assay used: immunoSEQ multiplex PCR; TCRdb lists only in-frame clones, some missing. Seen here are approximately 140,000 clones, around 47% observed once, and the top ten hold roughly 6.8%. A remark on this clone: What it binds is unknown.

V gene TRBV5-1 combines with J gene TRBJ2-1; no definite D call. The TCR sequence derives from a human donor with alopecia areata. The sample comprised CD4+ T cells sorted from blood. As DNA, the CDR3 is TGCGCCAGCAGCTTGGGTAAGAATGAGCAGTTCTTC. Protein: CASSLGKNEQFF. Based on the CDR3 plus reference TRBV5-1 and TRBJ2-1, the full variable domain is KAGVTQTPRYLIKTRGQQVTLSCSPISGHRSVSWYQQTPGQGLQFLFEYFSETQRNKGNFPGRFSGRQFSNSRSEMNVSTLELGDSALYLCASSLGKNEQFFGPGTRLTVL.